Shown below are 19 T cell receptor beta chains from a single sample sequenced in a study of cytomegalovirus exposure and HLA in healthy donors. Primers included in the PCR were 60 Vbeta and 13 Jbeta primers. Produced via immunoSEQ multiplex PCR; TCRdb's table is partial and in-frame only. The table lists 150,000 to 200,000 clones, 80% to 90% of them singletons. Source material: PBMCs. Receptors were obtained from a woman between 50 and 59 years old in good health and CMV-seronegative.

This clone has only one observation. The rearrangement uses TRBV9 and TRBJ2-3; D ambiguous. Germline CDR1 reads SGDLS; CDR2 reads YYNGEE. Trimming shortened V by 0 bases and J by 2 bases, and 7 bases separated the two germline ends. CDR3 length: 14 residues. DNA of the CDR3: TGTGCCAGCAGCGTAGCTACCCACACAGATACGCAGTATTTT. It codes for CASSVATHTDTQYF.

This rearrangement joins TRBV19 to TRBJ1-2; D not resolved. The CDR3 has 11 residues. Germline V gene lookup returns CDR1 LNHDA and CDR2 SQIVND (reference sequence). V shed 10 bases and J shed 8 bases, with 14 bases lying between them. CDR3 region: CAISDGRGYTF. The CDR3 nucleotides read TGTGCCATCTCAGATGGGCGCGGCTACACCTTC.

The J gene is TRBJ2-7, the V gene TRBV27; 7 bases line up with TRBD2. Germline V lookup: CDR1 MNHEY, CDR2 SMNVEV (reference sequence). CDR3 size: 15 residues. V dropped 9 bases and J dropped 0; count of bases not matched to a gene: 11. The CDR3 DNA follows: TGTGCCAGAGTCGGCGGGTGCGGGAGCTCCTACGAGCAGTACTTC. Amino acid sequence: CARVGGCGSSYEQYF.

The chain employs TRBV7-9 and TRBJ2-2, with D possibly matching TRBD1 (6 bases). The CDR3 length is 14 residues. The germline gives CDR1 SEHNR, CDR2 FQNEAQ (reference sequence). V dropped 5 bases and J dropped 2 bases, with 9 bases sitting between them. In DNA form, the CDR3 reads TGTGCCAGCAGCCCACAGGGAAACACCGGGGAGCTGTTTTTT. This encodes CASSPQGNTGELFF.

This CDR3 reads CASSFTDEQYF. The CDR3 DNA is TGTGCCAGCAGTTTCACGGACGAGCAGTACTTC. The chain has TRBV28 and TRBJ2-7; no clear D. This CDR3 comprises 11 residues. V lost 3 bases, J lost 5 bases, and 5 bases lay in between. Germline CDR1 and CDR2: MDHEN and SYDVKM.

This chain links TRBV19 with TRBJ2-7; no clear D. The germline gives CDR1 LNHDA, CDR2 SQIVND (reference sequence). The CDR3 spans 15 residues. The ends were cut back, 2 bases at V and 3 bases at J, with 14 bases in the middle. CDR3 loop: CASSITLGSFYEQYF. DNA of the CDR3: TGTGCCAGTAGTATAACCCTGGGCAGTTTCTACGAGCAGTACTTC. Full variable domain (missing parts from reference TRBV19 and TRBJ2-7): DGGITQSPKYLFRKEGQNVTLSCEQNLNHDAMYWYRQDPGQGLRLIYYSQIVNDFQKGDIAEGYSVSREKKESFPLTVTSAQKNPTAFYLCASSITLGSFYEQYFGPGTRLTVT.

This chain links TRBV15 with TRBJ2-7; tentative D call: TRBD2 (6 bases). The CDR3 is made up of 15 amino acids. CDR1 LNHNV and CDR2 YYDKDF come from the germline V gene (reference sequence). V lost 1 base and J lost 0, with 10 bases in between. In nucleotides, the CDR3 is TGTGCCACCAGCAGAGGGGGGGTTAGCTCCTACGAGCAGTACTTC. Its translation: CATSRGGVSSYEQYF.

V and J are TRBV7-2 and TRBJ2-7, with D possibly matching TRBD1 (6 bases). V was cut by 2 bases and J by 3 bases, with 14 bases left in between. The CDR3 has 15 residues. Germline V CDR1 and CDR2: SGHTA, FQGNSA. CDR3 sequence: CASSLRSQGIYEQYF. As DNA, the CDR3 is TGTGCCAGCAGCTTACGGTCTCAGGGGATCTACGAGCAGTACTTC.

The chain combines TRBV7-9 with TRBJ2-7, with 10 bases lining up with TRBD1. The J segment lost 4 bases and the V segment lost 7 bases, leaving 10 bases of the junction unmatched. The CDR3 extends over 15 amino acids. Germline V CDR1 and CDR2: SEHNR, FQNEAQ (reference sequence). This CDR3 reads CASTLLGTGAYEQYF. CDR3 nucleotides: TGTGCCAGCACCTTGCTCGGGACAGGGGCTTACGAGCAGTACTTC. Together with reference TRBV7-9 and TRBJ2-7, the CDR3 gives the full variable domain: DTGVSQNPRHKITKRGQNVTFRCDPISEHNRLYWYRQTLGQGPEFLTYFQNEAQLEKSRLLSDRFSAERPKGSFSTLEIQRTEQGDSAMYLCASTLLGTGAYEQYFGPGTRLTVT.

The V gene is TRBV12-5, the J gene TRBJ2-2; TRBD2 is a possible D gene (6 bases). Trimming shortened V by 5 bases and J by 1 base, and 14 bases separated the two germline ends. This CDR3 has 16 amino acids. Germline values: CDR1 LGHNT, CDR2 FRNRAP. The CDR3 DNA reads as TGTGCTAGTGGTCTTCGGGGGATGGGGAACACCGGGGAGCTGTTTTTT. Its protein is CASGLRGMGNTGELFF.

The V call is TRBV7-2, the J call TRBJ2-3, with D tentatively TRBD2 (7 bases). CDR3 size: 16 residues. Trimming took off 4 bases at V and 0 bases at J, with 14 bases between the two ends. The V gene's germline CDR1 is SGHTA and CDR2 FQGNSA. CDR3 in amino acids: CASSSKGGTSTDTQYF. The CDR3 DNA follows: TGTGCCAGCAGCTCTAAGGGGGGGACTAGCACAGATACGCAGTATTTT.

The chain combines TRBV28 with TRBJ2-7, with 8 positions matching TRBD2. The length of the CDR3 is 15 residues. Germline CDR1 reads MDHEN; CDR2 reads SYDVKM. The V gene end was trimmed by 5 bases and the J gene end by 4 bases; junction bases not matched to a gene: 10. CDR3 sequence (DNA): TGTGCCAGCAGTACAATAGCGGGGAACTTGTACGAGCAGTACTTC. This gives the protein CASSTIAGNLYEQYF.

The CDR3 bases are TGTGCCAGCAGTTCCCTTCCAGTAAGTGAGCAGTTCTTC. Protein: CASSSLPVSEQFF. The chain has TRBV27 and TRBJ2-1; no clear D. Germline V gives CDR1 MNHEY, CDR2 SMNVEV (reference sequence). The V and J ends lost 4 bases and 9 bases respectively, with 13 bases between them. The CDR3 covers 13 residues.

This clone was observed a single time. The V and J genes are TRBV7-9 and TRBJ1-1; no clear D gene. Trimming left V 5 bases short and J 5 bases short, with 9 bases between. CDR3 size: 12 residues. The germline CDR1 and CDR2 sequences are SEHNR and FQNEAQ (reference sequence). The CDR3 region has the DNA TGTGCCAGCAGCGCTGGGAGGACTGAAGCTTTCTTT. Translating it yields CASSAGRTEAFF. Drawing the rest from reference TRBV7-9 and TRBJ1-1, the complete variable domain is DTGVSQNPRHKITKRGQNVTFRCDPISEHNRLYWYRQTLGQGPEFLTYFQNEAQLEKSRLLSDRFSAERPKGSFSTLEIQRTEQGDSAMYLCASSAGRTEAFFGQGTRLTVV.

Written as DNA, the CDR3 is TGTGCCAGCAGAGCCGGGACAGGGGGAGGGACCGGGGAGCTGTTTTTT. Protein: CASRAGTGGGTGELFF. The chain carries TRBV2 and TRBJ2-2; 11 bases are shared with TRBD1. CDR1 is SNHLY and CDR2 is FYNNEI in the germline V gene. Germline trimming cut 6 bases from V and 5 bases from J; bases unmatched to any gene: 8. The CDR3 totals 16 residues. Drawing the rest from reference TRBV2 and TRBJ2-2, the complete variable domain is EPEVTQTPSHQVTQMGQEVILRCVPISNHLYFYWYRQILGQKVEFLVSFYNNEISEKSEIFDDQFSVERPDGSNFTLKIRSTKLEDSAMYFCASRAGTGGGTGELFFGEGSRLTVL.

CDR3 DNA sequence: TGTGCCAGCAGGACTGCGGCTGCGAACACCGGGGAGCTGTTTTTT. Protein: CASRTAAANTGELFF. The V and J genes are TRBV6-1 and TRBJ2-2; D gene unclear. CDR3 length: 15 amino acids. The germline V gene has CDR1 MNHNS and CDR2 SASEGT. V lost 6 bases to trimming and J lost 0 bases, with 11 bases between them.

This clone was seen a handful of times. V gene TRBV11-2 combines with J gene TRBJ2-5, with 8 bases matching TRBD2. The V segment lost 4 bases and the J segment 7 bases; nucleotides outside the gene matches: 5. Germline lookup yields CDR1 SGHAT and CDR2 FQNNGV. This CDR3 has 13 residues. The CDR3 DNA sequence: TGTGCCAGCAGCTCCCCTGCGGGAGGGACCCAGTACTTC. Encoded protein: CASSSPAGGTQYF.

Only a few counts were recorded for this clone. The chain is built from TRBV19 and TRBJ2-5; TRBD1 agrees at 7 bases. There are 13 residues in the CDR3. The germline CDR1 and CDR2 sequences are LNHDA and SQIVND (reference sequence). The J segment lost 3 bases and the V segment lost 3 bases, leaving 1 base of the junction unmatched. In DNA, the CDR3 is TGTGCCAGTAGTATGGGGACAGAAGAGACCCAGTACTTC. Encoded protein: CASSMGTEETQYF.

V and J are TRBV11-2 and TRBJ2-5, with 7 nucleotides matching TRBD1. CDR3 size: 15 residues. Trimming at V came to 1 base and at J to 2 bases, leaving 4 bases not matched to a gene. Germline loops: CDR1 SGHAT, CDR2 FQNNGV. The CDR3: CASSLGLRGQETQYF. Here the CDR3 DNA reads TGTGCCAGCAGCTTAGGGCTCAGGGGGCAAGAGACCCAGTACTTC. Full variable domain (outside the CDR3, taken from reference TRBV11-2 and TRBJ2-5): EAGVAQSPRYKIIEKRQSVAFWCNPISGHATLYWYQQILGQGPKLLIQFQNNGVVDDSQLPKDRFSAERLKGVDSTLKIQPAKLEDSAVYLCASSLGLRGQETQYFGPGTRLLVL.